The T cell receptor beta chain under discussion was sequenced for a study of cytomegalovirus exposure and HLA in healthy donors. Data came from immunoSEQ multiplex PCR; TCRdb stores just in-frame clones and leaves some out. The sample records 200,000 or so clones, roughly 88% being singletons. With regard to this clone: Its antigen is not known.

The study, taken as a whole, reports: Cytomegalovirus status, reportedly, was diagnosed with high specificity and sensitivity by the classifier. Despite most TCR sequences being rare, some public TCRs occurred in many donors.

Germline V gene lookup returns CDR1 SGHTA and CDR2 FQGNSA. The V end was cut by 1 base, the J end by 6 bases, with 9 bases between. The CDR3 length is 13 residues. The chain employs TRBV7-2 and TRBJ1-2; tentative D call: TRBD1 (5 bases). Sequenced sample: PBMCs. The TCR sequence derives from a woman between 25 and 40 years old in good health and CMV-seropositive. For the CDR3, the DNA is TGTGCCAGCAGCTTAGGGGAAGGGGATGGCTACACCTTC. It encodes CASSLGEGDGYTF.